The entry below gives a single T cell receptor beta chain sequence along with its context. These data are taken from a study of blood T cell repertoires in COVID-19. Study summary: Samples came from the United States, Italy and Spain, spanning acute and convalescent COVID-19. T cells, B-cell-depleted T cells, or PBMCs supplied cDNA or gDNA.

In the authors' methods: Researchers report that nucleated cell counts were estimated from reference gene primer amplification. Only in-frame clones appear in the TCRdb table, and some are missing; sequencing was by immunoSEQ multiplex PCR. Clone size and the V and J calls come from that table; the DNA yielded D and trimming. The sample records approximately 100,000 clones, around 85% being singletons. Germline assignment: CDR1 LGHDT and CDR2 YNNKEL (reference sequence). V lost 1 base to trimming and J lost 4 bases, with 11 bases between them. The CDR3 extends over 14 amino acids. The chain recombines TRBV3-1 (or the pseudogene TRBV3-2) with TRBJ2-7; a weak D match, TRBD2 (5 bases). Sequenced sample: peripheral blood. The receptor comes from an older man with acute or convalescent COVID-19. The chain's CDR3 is CASSQVTGVYEQYF. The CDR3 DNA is TGTGCCAGCAGCCAAGTTACCGGGGTTTACGAGCAGTACTTC.